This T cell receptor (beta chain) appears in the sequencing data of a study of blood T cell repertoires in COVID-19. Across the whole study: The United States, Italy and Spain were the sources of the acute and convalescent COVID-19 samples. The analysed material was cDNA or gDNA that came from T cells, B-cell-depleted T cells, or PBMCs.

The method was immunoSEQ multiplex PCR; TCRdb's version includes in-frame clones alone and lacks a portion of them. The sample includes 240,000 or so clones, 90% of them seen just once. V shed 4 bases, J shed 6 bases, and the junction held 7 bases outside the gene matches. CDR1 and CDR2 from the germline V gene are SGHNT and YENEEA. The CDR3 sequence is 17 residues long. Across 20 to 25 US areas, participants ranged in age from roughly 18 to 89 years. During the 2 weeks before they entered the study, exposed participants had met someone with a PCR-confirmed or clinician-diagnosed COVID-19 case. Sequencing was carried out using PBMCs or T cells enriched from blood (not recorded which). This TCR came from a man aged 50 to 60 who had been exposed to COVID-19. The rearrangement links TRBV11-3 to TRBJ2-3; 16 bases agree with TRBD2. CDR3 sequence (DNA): TGTGCCAGCAGCTGGGGACTAGCGGGAGGGCGGGGGGATACGCAGTATTTT. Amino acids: CASSWGLAGGRGDTQYF.